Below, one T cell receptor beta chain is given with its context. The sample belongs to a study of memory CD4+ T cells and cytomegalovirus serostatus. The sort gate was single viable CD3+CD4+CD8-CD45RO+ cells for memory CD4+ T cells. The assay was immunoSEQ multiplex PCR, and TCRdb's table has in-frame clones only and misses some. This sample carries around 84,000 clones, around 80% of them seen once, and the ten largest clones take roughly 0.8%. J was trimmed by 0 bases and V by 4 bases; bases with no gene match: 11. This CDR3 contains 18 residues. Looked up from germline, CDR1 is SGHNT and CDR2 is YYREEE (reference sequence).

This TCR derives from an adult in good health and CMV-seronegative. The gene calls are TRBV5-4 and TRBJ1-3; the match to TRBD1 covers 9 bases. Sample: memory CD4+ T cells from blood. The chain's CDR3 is CASSVDRGRLDSGNTIYF. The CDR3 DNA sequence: TGTGCCAGCAGCGTGGACAGGGGACGTCTGGACTCTGGAAACACCATATATTTT.